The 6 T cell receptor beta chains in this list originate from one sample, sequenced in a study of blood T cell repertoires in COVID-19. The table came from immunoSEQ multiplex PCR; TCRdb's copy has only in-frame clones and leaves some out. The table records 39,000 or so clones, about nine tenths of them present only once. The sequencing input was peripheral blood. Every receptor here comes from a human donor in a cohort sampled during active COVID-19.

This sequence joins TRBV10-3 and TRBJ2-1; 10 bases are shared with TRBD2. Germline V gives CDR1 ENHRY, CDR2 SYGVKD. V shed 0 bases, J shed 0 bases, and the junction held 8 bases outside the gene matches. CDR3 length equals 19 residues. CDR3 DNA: TGTGCCATCAGTGAGTCTATGCTAGCGGGGGTGTTCTCCTACAATGAGCAGTTCTTC. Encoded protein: CAISESMLAGVFSYNEQFF.

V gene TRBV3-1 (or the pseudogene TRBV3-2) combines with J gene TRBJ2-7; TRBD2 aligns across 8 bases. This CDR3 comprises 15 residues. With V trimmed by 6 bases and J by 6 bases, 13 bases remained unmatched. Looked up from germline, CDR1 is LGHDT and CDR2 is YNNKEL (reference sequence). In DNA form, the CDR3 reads TGTGCCAGCAGTCGCCGGGGGGGAGCCACGAGCGAGCAGTACTTC. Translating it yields CASSRRGGATSEQYF.

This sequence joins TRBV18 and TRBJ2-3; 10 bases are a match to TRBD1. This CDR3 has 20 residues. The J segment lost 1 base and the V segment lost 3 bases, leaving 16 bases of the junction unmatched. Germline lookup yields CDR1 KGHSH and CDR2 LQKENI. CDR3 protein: CASSPRATGGSRGGTDTQYF. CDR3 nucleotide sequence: TGTGCCAGCTCACCTCGAGCGACAGGGGGCAGTCGAGGCGGCACAGATACGCAGTATTTT.

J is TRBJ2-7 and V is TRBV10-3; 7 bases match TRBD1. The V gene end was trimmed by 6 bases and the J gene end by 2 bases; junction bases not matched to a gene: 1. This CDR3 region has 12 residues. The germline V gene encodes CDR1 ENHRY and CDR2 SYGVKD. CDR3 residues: CAISGQAYEQYF. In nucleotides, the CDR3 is TGTGCCATCAGCGGACAGGCCTACGAGCAGTACTTC.

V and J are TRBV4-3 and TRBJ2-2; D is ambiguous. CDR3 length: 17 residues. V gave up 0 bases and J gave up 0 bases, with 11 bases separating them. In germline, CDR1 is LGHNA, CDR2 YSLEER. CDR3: CASSQEGRQANTGELFF. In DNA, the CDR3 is TGCGCCAGCAGCCAAGAAGGTAGGCAGGCGAACACCGGGGAGCTGTTTTTT.

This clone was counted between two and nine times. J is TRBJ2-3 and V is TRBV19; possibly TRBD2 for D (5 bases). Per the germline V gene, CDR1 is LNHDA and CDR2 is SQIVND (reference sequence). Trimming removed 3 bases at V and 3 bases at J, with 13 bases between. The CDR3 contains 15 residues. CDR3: CASSIGGSGTDTQYF. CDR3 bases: TGTGCCAGTAGTATCGGTGGGAGTGGGACAGATACGCAGTATTTT.